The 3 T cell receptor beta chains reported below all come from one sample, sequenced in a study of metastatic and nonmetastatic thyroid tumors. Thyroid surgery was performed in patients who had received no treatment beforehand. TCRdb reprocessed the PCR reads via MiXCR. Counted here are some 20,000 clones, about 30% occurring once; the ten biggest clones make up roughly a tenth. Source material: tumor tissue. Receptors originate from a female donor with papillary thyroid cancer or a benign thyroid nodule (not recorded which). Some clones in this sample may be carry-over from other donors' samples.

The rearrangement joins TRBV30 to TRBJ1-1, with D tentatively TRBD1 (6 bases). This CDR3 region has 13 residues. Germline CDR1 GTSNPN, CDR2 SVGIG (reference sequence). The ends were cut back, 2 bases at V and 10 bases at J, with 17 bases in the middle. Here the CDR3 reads CAWSWKGGPRAFF. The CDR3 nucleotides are TGTGCCTGGAGTTGGAAAGGGGGGCCTCGAGCTTTCTTT.

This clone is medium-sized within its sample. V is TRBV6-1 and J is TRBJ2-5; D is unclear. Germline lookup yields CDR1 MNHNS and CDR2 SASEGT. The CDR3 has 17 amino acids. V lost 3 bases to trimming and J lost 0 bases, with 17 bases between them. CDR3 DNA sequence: TGTGCCAGCAGTGATTTCGGCAAAGCCATAGACCAAGAGACCCAGTACTTC. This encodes CASSDFGKAIDQETQYF.

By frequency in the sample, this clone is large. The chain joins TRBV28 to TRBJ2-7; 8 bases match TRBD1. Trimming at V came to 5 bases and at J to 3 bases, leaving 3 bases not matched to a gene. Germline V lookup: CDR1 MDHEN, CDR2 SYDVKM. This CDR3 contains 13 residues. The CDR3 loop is CASSPGTGYEQYF. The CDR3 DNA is TGTGCCAGCAGTCCTGGGACAGGCTACGAGCAGTACTTC.